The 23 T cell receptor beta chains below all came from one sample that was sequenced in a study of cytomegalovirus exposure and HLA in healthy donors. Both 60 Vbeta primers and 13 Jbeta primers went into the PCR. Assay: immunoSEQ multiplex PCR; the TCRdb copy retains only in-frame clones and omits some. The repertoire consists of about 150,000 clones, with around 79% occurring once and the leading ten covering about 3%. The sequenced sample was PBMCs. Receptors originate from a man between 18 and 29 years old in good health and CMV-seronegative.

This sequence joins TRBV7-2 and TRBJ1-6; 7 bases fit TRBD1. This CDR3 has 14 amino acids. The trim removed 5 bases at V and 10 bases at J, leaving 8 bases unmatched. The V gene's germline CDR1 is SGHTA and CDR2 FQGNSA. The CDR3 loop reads CASSAPGGVSPLHF. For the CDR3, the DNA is TGTGCCAGCAGCGCACCAGGGGGAGTGTCACCCCTCCACTTT.

This CDR3 reads CATSTSGEGSETQYF. The CDR3 DNA reads TGTGCCACCTCCACTAGCGGGGAGGGTTCTGAGACCCAGTACTTC. The chain carries TRBV19 and TRBJ2-5; 10 nucleotides line up with TRBD2. Losses at the gene ends were 10 bases for V and 5 bases for J; bases not matched to a gene: 13. The V gene's germline CDR1 is LNHDA and CDR2 SQIVND (reference sequence). This CDR3 spans 15 amino acids.

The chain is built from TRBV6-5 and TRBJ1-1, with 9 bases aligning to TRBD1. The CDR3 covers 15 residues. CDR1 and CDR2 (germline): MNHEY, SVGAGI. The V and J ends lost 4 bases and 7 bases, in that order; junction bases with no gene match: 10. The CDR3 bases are TGTGCCAGCAGTTCGACGGCGGACAGGGGCATTGAAGCTTTCTTT. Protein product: CASSSTADRGIEAFF.

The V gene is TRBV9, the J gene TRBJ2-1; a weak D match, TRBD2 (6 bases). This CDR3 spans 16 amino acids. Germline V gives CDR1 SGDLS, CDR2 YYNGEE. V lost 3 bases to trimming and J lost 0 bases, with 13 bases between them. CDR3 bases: TGTGCCAGCAGCGCCAAGCGGGCCCCCTCCTACAATGAGCAGTTCTTC. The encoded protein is CASSAKRAPSYNEQFF.

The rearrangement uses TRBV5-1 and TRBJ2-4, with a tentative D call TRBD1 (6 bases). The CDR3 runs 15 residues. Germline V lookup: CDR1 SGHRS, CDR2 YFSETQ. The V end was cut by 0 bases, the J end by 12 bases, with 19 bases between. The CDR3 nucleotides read TGCGCCAGCAGCTTGGATGGCCAAATTATGGACAGTCAGTACTTC. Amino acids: CASSLDGQIMDSQYF.

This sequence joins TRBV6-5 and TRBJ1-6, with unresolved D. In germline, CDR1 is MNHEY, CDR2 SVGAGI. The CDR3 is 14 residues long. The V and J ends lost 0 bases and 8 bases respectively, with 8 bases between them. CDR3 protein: CASSYSGSHSPLHF. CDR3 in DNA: TGTGCCAGCAGTTACTCCGGGTCTCATTCACCCCTCCACTTT.

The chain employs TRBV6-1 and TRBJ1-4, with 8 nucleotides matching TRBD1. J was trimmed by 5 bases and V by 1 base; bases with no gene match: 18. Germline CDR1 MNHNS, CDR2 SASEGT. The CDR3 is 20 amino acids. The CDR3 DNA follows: TGTGCCAGCAGTGAAGGAGGGGAAGGGGACAGGAGTCGCCCAAATGAAAAACTGTTTTTT. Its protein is CASSEGGEGDRSRPNEKLFF.

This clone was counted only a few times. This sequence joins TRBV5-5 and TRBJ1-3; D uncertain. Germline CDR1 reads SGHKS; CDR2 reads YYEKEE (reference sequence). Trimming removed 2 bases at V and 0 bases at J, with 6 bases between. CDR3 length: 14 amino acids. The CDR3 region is CASSFGNSGNTIYF. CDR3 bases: TGTGCCAGCAGCTTCGGTAACTCTGGAAACACCATATATTTT.

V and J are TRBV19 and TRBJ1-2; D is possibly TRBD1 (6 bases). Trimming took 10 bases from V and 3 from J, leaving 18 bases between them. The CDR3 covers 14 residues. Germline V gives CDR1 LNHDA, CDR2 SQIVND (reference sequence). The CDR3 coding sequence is TGTGCCACCCGACTCCGGGGGGCGGACTATGGCTACACCTTC. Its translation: CATRLRGADYGYTF.

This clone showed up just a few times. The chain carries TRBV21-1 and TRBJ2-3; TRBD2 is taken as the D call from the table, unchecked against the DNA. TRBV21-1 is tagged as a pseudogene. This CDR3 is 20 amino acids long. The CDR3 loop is CASSKLRWNGRGRCTDTQYF. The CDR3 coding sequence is TGTGCCAGCAGCAAGCTCCGGTGGAACGGGCGGGGGAGATGCACAGATACGCAGTATTTT.

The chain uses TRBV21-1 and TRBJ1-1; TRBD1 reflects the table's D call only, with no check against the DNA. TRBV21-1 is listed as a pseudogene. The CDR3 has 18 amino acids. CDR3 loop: CASSKADQVSESNTEAFF. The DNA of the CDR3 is TGTGCCAGCAGCAAAGCGGATCAGGTCAGTGAGAGCAACACTGAAGCTTTCTTT.

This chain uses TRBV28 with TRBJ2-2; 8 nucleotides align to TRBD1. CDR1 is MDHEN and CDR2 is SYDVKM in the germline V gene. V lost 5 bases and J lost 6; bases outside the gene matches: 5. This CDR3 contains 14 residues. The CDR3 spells CASSLTGGSGELFF. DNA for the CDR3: TGTGCCAGCAGTCTCACAGGGGGATCCGGGGAGCTGTTTTTT.

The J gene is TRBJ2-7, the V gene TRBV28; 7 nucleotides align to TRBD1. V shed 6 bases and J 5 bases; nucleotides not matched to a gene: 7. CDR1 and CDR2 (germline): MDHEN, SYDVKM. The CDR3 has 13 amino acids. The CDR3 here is CASSSQGFNEQYV. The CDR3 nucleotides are TGTGCCAGCAGCTCACAGGGGTTCAACGAGCAGTACGTC.

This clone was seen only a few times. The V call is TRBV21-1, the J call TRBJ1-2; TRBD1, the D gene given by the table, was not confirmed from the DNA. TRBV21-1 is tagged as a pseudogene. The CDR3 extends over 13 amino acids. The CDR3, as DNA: TGTGCCAGCAGCACCAGGGACACCAATGGCTACACCTTC. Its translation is CASSTRDTNGYTF.

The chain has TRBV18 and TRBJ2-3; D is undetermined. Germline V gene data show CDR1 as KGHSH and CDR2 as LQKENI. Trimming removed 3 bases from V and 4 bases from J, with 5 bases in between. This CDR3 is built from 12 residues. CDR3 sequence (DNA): TGTGCCAGCTCACCCCCCGCAGATACGCAGTATTTT. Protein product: CASSPPADTQYF.

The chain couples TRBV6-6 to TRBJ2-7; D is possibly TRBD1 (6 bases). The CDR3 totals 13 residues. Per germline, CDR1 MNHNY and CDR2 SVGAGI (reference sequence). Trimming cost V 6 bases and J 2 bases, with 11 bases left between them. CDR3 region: CASSKDSPYEQYV. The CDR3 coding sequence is TGTGCCAGCAGCAAGGACAGTCCCTACGAGCAGTACGTC.

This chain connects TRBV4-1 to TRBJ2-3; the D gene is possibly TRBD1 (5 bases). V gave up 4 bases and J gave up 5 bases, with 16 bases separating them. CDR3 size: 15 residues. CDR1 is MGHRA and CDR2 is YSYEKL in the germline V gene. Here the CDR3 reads CASSPQGRGVDTQYF. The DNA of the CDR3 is TGCGCCAGCAGCCCCCAGGGAAGAGGTGTAGATACGCAGTATTTT.

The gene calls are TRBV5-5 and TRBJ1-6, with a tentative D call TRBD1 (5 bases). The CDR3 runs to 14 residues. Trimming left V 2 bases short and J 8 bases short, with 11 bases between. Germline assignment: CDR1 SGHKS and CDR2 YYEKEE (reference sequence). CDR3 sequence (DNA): TGTGCCAGCAGCTTACGCCAGGGATATTCACCCCTCCACTTT. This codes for CASSLRQGYSPLHF.

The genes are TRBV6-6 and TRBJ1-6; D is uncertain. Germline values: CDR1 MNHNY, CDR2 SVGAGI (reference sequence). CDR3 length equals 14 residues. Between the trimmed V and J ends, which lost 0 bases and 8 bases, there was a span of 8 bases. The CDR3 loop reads CASSYSGSHSPLHF. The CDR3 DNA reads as TGTGCCAGCAGTTACTCCGGGTCTCATTCACCCCTCCACTTT.

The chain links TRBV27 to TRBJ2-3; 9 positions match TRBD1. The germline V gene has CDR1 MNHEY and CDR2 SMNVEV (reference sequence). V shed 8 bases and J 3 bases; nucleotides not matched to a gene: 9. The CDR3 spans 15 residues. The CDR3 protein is CASGATGGRTDTQYF. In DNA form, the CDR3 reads TGTGCCAGCGGAGCAACAGGGGGCAGAACAGATACGCAGTATTTT.

CDR3 region: CSVGYEAFF. The CDR3, as DNA: TGCAGCGTTGGCTATGAAGCTTTCTTT. The chain links TRBV29-1 to TRBJ1-1; D unclear. This CDR3 comprises 9 residues. CDR1 is SQVTM, CDR2 ANQGSEA, per germline. V was trimmed by 4 bases and J by 7 bases, leaving 4 bases between them.

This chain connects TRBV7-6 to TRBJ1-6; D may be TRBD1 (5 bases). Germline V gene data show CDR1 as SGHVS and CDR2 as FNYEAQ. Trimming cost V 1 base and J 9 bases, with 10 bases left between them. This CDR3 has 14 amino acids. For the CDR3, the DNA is TGTGCCAGCAGCTTAGGACAGAATGTTTCACCCCTCCACTTT. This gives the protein CASSLGQNVSPLHF.

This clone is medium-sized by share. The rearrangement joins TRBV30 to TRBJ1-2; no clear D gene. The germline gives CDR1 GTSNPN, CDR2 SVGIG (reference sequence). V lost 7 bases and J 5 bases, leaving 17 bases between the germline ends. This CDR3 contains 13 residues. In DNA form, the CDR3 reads TGTGCCTACTCCGTAGCCGGAGGTTATGGCTACACCTTC. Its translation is CAYSVAGGYGYTF.